This TCR beta chain was obtained from a study of blood T cell repertoires in COVID-19. Turning to the study itself: Specimens from acute and convalescent COVID-19 originated in the United States, Italy and Spain. The analysed material was cDNA or gDNA that came from T cells, B-cell-depleted T cells, or PBMCs.

Trimming took off 4 bases at V and 3 bases at J, with 9 bases between the two ends. The CDR3 is made up of 13 amino acids. As handled by the study authors: Amplification from reference gene primers served as the basis for estimated nucleated cell counts. Repertoires were generated with immunoSEQ multiplex PCR, while TCRdb's copy carries only in-frame clones and drops some. The V and J calls and the clone size are those of that table, but D and trimming were determined from the DNA. The sample contains about 140,000 clones, about 84% of which appear only once. This receptor was identified in an elderly woman in a cohort sampled during active or convalescent COVID-19. The V and J genes are TRBV12-3 or TRBV12-4 and TRBJ1-2; D is perhaps TRBD1 (5 bases). Sequencing input: peripheral blood. The CDR3 protein is CASSWDWDYGYTF. CDR3 coding DNA: TGTGCCAGCAGTTGGGACTGGGACTATGGCTACACCTTC.